The 28 T cell receptor beta chains below all came from one sample that was sequenced in a study of T cells in Graves' hyperthyroidism and ophthalmopathy. The source material, RNA transcripts, was used to amplify TCR beta CDR3 regions. Carried out on the TCR CDR3, a first-round RT-PCR used the HTBI primer set. MiXCR, run by TCRdb on the multiplex PCR reads, gives a single entry per CDR3 protein. There are about 410,000 distinct CDR3 sequences in the sample; about 14% occur only once, and about 18% lies in the top ten. Sequenced material: blood. These receptors were collected from a woman aged 25 to 39 with Graves' ophthalmopathy.

This clonotype was counted at least ten times. V is TRBV7-9 and J is TRBJ1-1, with D possibly being TRBD1 (5 bases). This CDR3 is 14 amino acids long. V was cut by 3 bases and J by 5 bases, with 13 bases left in between. From germline, CDR1 is SEHNR and CDR2 FQNEAQ (reference sequence). The CDR3 DNA reads TGTGCCAGCAGCTTGGGGGTCGACACAACTGAAGCTTTCTTT. It is translated as CASSLGVDTTEAFF. Looking up the rest from reference TRBV7-9 and TRBJ1-1 gives the full variable domain: DTGVSQNPRHKITKRGQNVTFRCDPISEHNRLYWYRQTLGQGPEFLTYFQNEAQLEKSRLLSDRFSAERPKGSFSTLEIQRTEQGDSAMYLCASSLGVDTTEAFFGQGTRLTVV.

The count of this clonotype is one. CDR3 residues: CSARAGGPEEQFF. The CDR3 region has the DNA TGCAGTGCTAGAGCGGGGGGGCCTGAAGAGCAGTTCTTC. The chain employs TRBV20-1 and TRBJ2-1, with 8 nucleotides matching TRBD2. Trimming took 1 base from V and 10 from J; bases not matched to a gene: 6. The CDR3 loop spans 13 amino acids. CDR1 is DFQATT and CDR2 is SNEGSKA in the germline V gene (reference sequence).

This clonotype has a count of ten or more. The CDR3 region has the DNA TGTGCCAGCACCCTAGCGGAGCCGGCCTACGAGCAGTACTTC. Translated: CASTLAEPAYEQYF. The chain joins TRBV2 to TRBJ2-7; 7 nucleotides agree with TRBD2. The CDR3 runs 14 residues. The V gene end was trimmed by 7 bases and the J gene end by 2 bases; junction bases not matched to a gene: 8. Germline loops: CDR1 SNHLY, CDR2 FYNNEI.

This clonotype has a count of ten or more. V gene TRBV6-1 combines with J gene TRBJ2-4; D is ambiguous. CDR3 length: 14 amino acids. The V gene's germline CDR1 is MNHNS and CDR2 SASEGT. With 2 bases removed from V and 0 bases from J, the gap between germline ends came to 5 bases. The CDR3, as DNA: TGTGCCAGCAGTGAACTTGTAGCCAAAAACATTCAGTACTTC. It encodes CASSELVAKNIQYF.

The table lists this clonotype with many counts. The V and J genes are TRBV11-2 and TRBJ2-2, with D possibly TRBD2 on 7 matching bases. The CDR3 contains 17 residues. V was trimmed by 2 bases and J by 0 bases, leaving 13 bases between them. Per the germline V gene, CDR1 is SGHAT and CDR2 is FQNNGV. The CDR3 bases are TGTGCCAGCAGCTTATCGGGGGGCTCTTCGAACACCGGGGAGCTGTTTTTT. This gives the protein CASSLSGGSSNTGELFF.

The chain has TRBV9 and TRBJ2-7; TRBD1 is a possible D gene (6 bases). Germline CDR1 is SGDLS and CDR2 is YYNGEE. This CDR3 comprises 12 residues. Trimming took off 3 bases at V and 7 bases at J, with 11 bases between the two ends. The CDR3 sequence is CASSGNRAEQYF. The CDR3 region has the DNA TGTGCCAGCAGCGGGAACAGGGCAGAGCAGTACTTC.

This clonotype was observed many times. The chain has TRBV6-1 and TRBJ2-7, with D perhaps matching TRBD1 (5 bases). There are 14 residues in the CDR3. CDR1 and CDR2 from the germline V gene are MNHNS and SASEGT. V shed 7 bases and J shed 2 bases, with 15 bases lying between them. CDR3 region: CASKKETDPYEQYF. CDR3 nucleotide sequence: TGTGCCAGCAAGAAGGAGACAGATCCCTACGAGCAGTACTTC.

The table lists this clonotype with many counts. This chain links TRBV11-2 with TRBJ2-2; the match to TRBD2 covers 8 bases. The V segment lost 0 bases and the J segment 1 base; nucleotides outside the gene matches: 13. CDR1 is SGHAT and CDR2 is FQNNGV in the germline V gene. This CDR3 spans 20 amino acids. CDR3 nucleotide sequence: TGTGCCAGCAGCTTAGAGCCGGTATCAGCGGGGGCCATGAACACCGGGGAGCTGTTTTTT. It specifies CASSLEPVSAGAMNTGELFF.

This clonotype was picked up many times. This rearrangement joins TRBV20-1 to TRBJ2-2; 8 bases line up with TRBD1. From germline, CDR1 is DFQATT and CDR2 SNEGSKA (reference sequence). The CDR3 is 15 amino acids. After removal of 3 bases from V and 6 bases from J, the junction contained 9 bases not matched to a gene. The CDR3 nucleotides are TGCAGTGCTAGTCCCCGGACAGGGAGAGCCGGGGAGCTGTTTTTT. Translating gives CSASPRTGRAGELFF.

This clonotype was picked up many times. The rearrangement links TRBV25-1 to TRBJ2-7, with no clear D. V lost 6 bases and J lost 0, with 9 bases in between. The CDR3 contains 13 residues. Germline-derived CDR1 and CDR2 are MGHDK and SYGVNS. CDR3 region: CASRGGSSYEQYF. The CDR3 DNA reads TGTGCCAGCAGGGGTGGAAGCTCCTACGAGCAGTACTTC.

The V and J genes are TRBV7-2 and TRBJ2-5, with TRBD1 identical over 10 bases. CDR1 SGHTA and CDR2 FQGNSA come from the germline V gene. There are 16 residues in the CDR3. V was pared by 9 bases and J by 5 bases, with 15 bases of the junction left unmatched. CDR3: CASSLSTGGSSETQYF. In DNA form, the CDR3 reads TGTGCCAGTAGCCTATCGACAGGGGGCAGTTCCGAGACCCAGTACTTC.

This clonotype was seen many times. The chain carries TRBV27 and TRBJ2-5, with D perhaps given as TRBD1 or TRBD2 (5 bases each). The CDR3 sequence is 19 residues long. Between the trimmed V and J ends, which lost 6 bases and 0 bases, there was a span of 26 bases. The V gene's germline CDR1 is MNHEY and CDR2 SMNVEV (reference sequence). In DNA, the CDR3 is TGTGCCAGCAGACCTTCCGGGACGAACTCACCCCCGTACCAAGAGACCCAGTACTTC. This translates into CASRPSGTNSPPYQETQYF.

This clonotype was counted ten times or more. The V gene is TRBV10-3, the J gene TRBJ2-7; 8 bases match TRBD2. The CDR3 covers 12 residues. Per the germline V gene, CDR1 is ENHRY and CDR2 is SYGVKD. Trimming at V came to 10 bases and at J to 7 bases, leaving 9 bases not matched to a gene. CDR3 nucleotides: TGTGCCACCCCGGGGGGGGCTCAAGAGCAGTACTTC. It encodes CATPGGAQEQYF.

The rearrangement links TRBV20-1 to TRBJ2-1; TRBD1 matches 10 bases. The V gene's germline CDR1 is DFQATT and CDR2 SNEGSKA (reference sequence). The junction had 9 bases not matched to a gene; V was cut back by 5 bases and J by 2 bases. The CDR3 loop spans 16 amino acids. CDR3 residues: CSASTGTGVPYNEQFF. For the CDR3, the DNA is TGCAGTGCTTCGACCGGGACAGGGGTTCCCTACAATGAGCAGTTCTTC.

The chain carries TRBV19 and TRBJ2-1; the D is unclear. The CDR3 is 13 amino acids. Trimming took 2 bases from V and 6 from J, leaving 8 bases between them. The V gene's germline CDR1 is LNHDA and CDR2 SQIVND (reference sequence). CDR3 in DNA: TGTGCCAGTAGTATACAAGTCACCAATGAGCAGTTCTTC. It specifies CASSIQVTNEQFF.

This clonotype was seen repeatedly, ten times or more. The J gene is TRBJ2-7, the V gene TRBV28; TRBD1 aligns across 8 bases. This CDR3 has 15 residues. Germline V gene lookup returns CDR1 MDHEN and CDR2 SYDVKM. V was clipped by 5 bases and J by 0 bases; unmatched bases: 6. The CDR3 DNA sequence: TGTGCCAGCAGTGAACAGGGGGTGAGCTCCTACGAGCAGTACTTC. Its protein product is CASSEQGVSSYEQYF.

This clonotype was picked up many times. The J gene is TRBJ2-3, the V gene TRBV7-2; weak D call: TRBD1 (6 bases). The CDR3 spans 16 residues. Germline CDR1 and CDR2: SGHTA and FQGNSA. The germline V and J ends were trimmed by 6 bases and 5 bases, with 21 bases remaining between them. For the CDR3, the DNA is TGTGCCAGCAGTCCGAATGGTGGGGGCCTGGTAGATACGCAGTATTTT. Amino acid sequence: CASSPNGGGLVDTQYF.

The table lists this clonotype with many counts. The V call is TRBV7-2, the J call TRBJ2-5; D is possibly TRBD2 (5 bases). The V gene's germline CDR1 is SGHTA and CDR2 FQGNSA. V was pared by 0 bases and J by 5 bases, with 10 bases between. The CDR3 runs 14 residues. The CDR3 sequence: CASSLARASETQYF. The CDR3, as DNA: TGTGCCAGCAGCTTAGCGCGGGCTAGCGAGACCCAGTACTTC.

Details on this clonotype: A much more abundant neighbour one base away suggests this may be a read error. Likely a read error: the CDR3 ends without its conserved phenylalanine or tryptophan. The chain couples TRBV20-1 to TRBJ1-1, with a possible D match to TRBD1 (6 bases). There are 13 residues in the CDR3. Trimming took 6 bases from V and 5 from J, leaving 16 bases between them. Germline CDR1 reads DFQATT; CDR2 reads SNEGSKA (reference sequence). CDR3 loop: CSAWTELKTEAFL. In DNA form, the CDR3 reads TGCAGTGCATGGACAGAGCTCAAAACTGAAGCTTTCCTT.

The table lists this clonotype with many counts. The chain uses TRBV30 and TRBJ1-2; TRBD1 is a possible D gene (6 bases). Between the trimmed V and J ends, which lost 4 bases and 5 bases, there was a span of 11 bases. The length of the CDR3 is 12 residues. The germline CDR1 and CDR2 sequences are GTSNPN and SVGIG (reference sequence). CDR3 residues: CAWNGGAYGYTF. CDR3 in DNA: TGTGCCTGGAACGGGGGCGCTTATGGCTACACCTTC.

As for this clonotype: One end of the junction is discordant with germline, which a read error may explain. The chain recombines TRBV5-5 with TRBJ1-1, with no clear D. The CDR3 length is 13 residues. Germline V gene lookup returns CDR1 SGHKS and CDR2 YYEKEE (reference sequence). CDR3 coding DNA: TGTGCCAGCAGCTTGTATGGGAACACTGACGCTTTCTTT. This encodes CASSLYGNTDAFF.

This clonotype was recorded at least ten times. The chain couples TRBV19 to TRBJ1-4; D uncertain. CDR1 and CDR2 from the germline V gene are LNHDA and SQIVND (reference sequence). Trimming removed 3 bases from V and 7 bases from J, with 9 bases in between. The CDR3 loop spans 13 amino acids. DNA of the CDR3: TGTGCCAGTAGTATCGGAAGGATTGAAAAACTGTTTTTT. It specifies CASSIGRIEKLFF.

This clonotype was observed many times. The chain joins TRBV6-2 or TRBV6-3 to TRBJ1-5; D may be TRBD1 (5 bases). Germline lookup yields CDR1 MNHEY and CDR2 SVGEGT. Trimming stripped 6 bases from V and 2 bases from J, with 11 bases between. CDR3 size: 14 residues. The CDR3 DNA is TGTGCCAGCAGAACAGGTATCGGCAATCAGCCCCAGCATTTT. Its translation is CASRTGIGNQPQHF.

This clonotype was counted many times. The junction departs from the called germline gene at one end, perhaps through a read error. The J gene is TRBJ1-1, the V gene TRBV6-1; 7 bases agree with TRBD1. Germline CDR1 is MNHNS and CDR2 is SASEGT. The CDR3 is 15 amino acids. CDR3 DNA sequence: TGTGCCAGCACTGAAGACCCGGGACAGACGACTGAAGCTTTCTTT. It encodes CASTEDPGQTTEAFF.

This clonotype was seen many times. The V and J genes are TRBV6-1 and TRBJ2-7; 9 bases map to TRBD1. With 0 bases clipped from V and 6 bases from J, the junction kept 3 bases outside the gene matches. CDR1 and CDR2 from the germline V gene are MNHNS and SASEGT. The CDR3 extends over 14 amino acids. This chain's CDR3 is CASSEADRGSEQYF. Here the CDR3 DNA reads TGTGCCAGCAGTGAAGCGGACAGGGGCAGCGAGCAGTACTTC.

This clonotype was detected many times. V is TRBV6-1 and J is TRBJ1-1; tentatively, D is TRBD1 (5 bases). Germline V gives CDR1 MNHNS, CDR2 SASEGT. V dropped 3 bases and J dropped 5 bases, with 10 bases sitting between them. CDR3 size: 13 residues. The CDR3 spells CASSDVGETEAFF. The CDR3 nucleotides are TGTGCCAGCAGTGATGTAGGGGAAACTGAAGCTTTCTTT.

This clonotype was observed many times. The chain combines TRBV28 with TRBJ2-2; perhaps TRBD1 as D (7 bases). V lost 7 bases and J lost 3, with 15 bases in between. CDR1 is MDHEN and CDR2 is SYDVKM in the germline V gene. The CDR3 spans 15 residues. The CDR3 spells CASTPGGSDTGELFF. The CDR3 bases are TGTGCCAGCACCCCAGGGGGGTCGGACACCGGGGAGCTGTTTTTT.

This clonotype has just a few counts. This chain connects TRBV7-6 to TRBJ2-2; D gene uncertain. Germline V gene sequence: CDR1 SGHVS, CDR2 FNYEAQ. Trimming cost V 0 bases and J 7 bases, with 9 bases left between them. CDR3 length equals 14 residues. The CDR3 reads CASSLAQLDGELFF. The DNA of the CDR3 is TGTGCCAGCAGCTTAGCACAGCTCGACGGGGAGCTGTTTTTT.